A single sample gave rise to the 29 T cell receptor beta chains below, sequenced in a study of beta chain features in type 1 diabetes. Expressed TCRB transcripts were sequenced because the entire RNA isolate underwent reverse transcription. The method was immunoSEQ multiplex PCR; TCRdb's version includes in-frame clones alone and lacks a portion of them. Among about 360,000 clones listed, 10% to 15% were seen once. The specimen was naive CD4+ T cells from blood. The source of these receptors is a man younger than 35 in good health.

The genes are TRBV28 and TRBJ2-5; 11 positions match TRBD2. Trimming at V came to 6 bases and at J to 2 bases, leaving 5 bases not matched to a gene. This CDR3 is built from 15 residues. CDR1 and CDR2 from the germline V gene are MDHEN and SYDVKM. CDR3 sequence: CASSPRLAGQETQYF. CDR3 nucleotides: TGTGCCAGCAGCCCCCGACTAGCGGGGCAAGAGACCCAGTACTTC.

J is TRBJ1-6 and V is TRBV2, with D maybe TRBD1 (5 bases). V lost 7 bases, J lost 0 bases, and 16 bases lay in between. The germline gives CDR1 SNHLY, CDR2 FYNNEI. The CDR3 has 17 residues. This chain's CDR3 is CASTLWGSSSYNSPLHF. The DNA for the CDR3 is TGTGCCAGCACCTTATGGGGCTCGAGCTCCTATAATTCACCCCTCCACTTT.

This clone was counted a few times. CDR3: CGWGQGQSNYGYTF. In DNA form, the CDR3 reads TGTGGTTGGGGACAGGGGCAATCCAACTATGGCTACACCTTC. This chain uses TRBV30 with TRBJ1-2; 10 bases are a match to TRBD1. Per germline, CDR1 GTSNPN and CDR2 SVGIG (reference sequence). This CDR3 contains 14 residues.

This clone was detected a few times. The chain links TRBV7-9 to TRBJ2-6; TRBD1 might be the D (6 bases). The germline V and J ends were trimmed by 3 bases and 0 bases, with 15 bases remaining between them. The germline V gene has CDR1 SEHNR and CDR2 FQNEAQ (reference sequence). This CDR3 is 18 amino acids long. The CDR3 protein is CASSFQTGMFSGANVLTF. The CDR3 region has the DNA TGTGCCAGCAGCTTCCAGACAGGAATGTTCTCTGGGGCCAACGTCCTGACTTTC.

About this clone itself: This sample also contains other DNA sequences that code for the same CDR3. The chain employs TRBV30 and TRBJ1-5; 9 bases agree with TRBD1. Germline lookup yields CDR1 GTSNPN and CDR2 SVGIG (reference sequence). J was trimmed by 5 bases and V by 1 base; bases with no gene match: 0. This CDR3 has 13 residues. CDR3 DNA sequence: TGTGCCTGGAGTGGACAGGGGGATCAGCCCCAGCATTTT. Translation gives CAWSGQGDQPQHF.

This clone was counted a few times. This chain joins TRBV4-3 and TRBJ2-5; 7 bases map to TRBD1. The ends lost 4 bases at V and 7 bases at J; junction bases unmatched: 15. This CDR3 is built from 16 residues. The germline CDR1 and CDR2 sequences are LGHNA and YSLEER. CDR3 sequence: CASSPAYRGQGGTQYF. CDR3 DNA: TGCGCCAGCAGCCCCGCCTACAGGGGTCAAGGGGGGACCCAGTACTTC.

J is TRBJ2-1 and V is TRBV2; TRBD2 matches 12 bases. The V and J ends lost 3 bases and 3 bases, in that order; junction bases with no gene match: 12. This CDR3 has 19 amino acids. The germline V gene encodes CDR1 SNHLY and CDR2 FYNNEI. DNA of the CDR3: TGTGCCAGCAGTGATGGGGGACTAGCGGGTACCTTGGGCTACAATGAGCAGTTCTTC. The encoded protein is CASSDGGLAGTLGYNEQFF.

In DNA, the CDR3 is TGTGCCAGCAGCGTAGCTACTAGCGGGAGGTACAATGAGCAGTTCTTC. It is translated as CASSVATSGRYNEQFF. V usage is TRBV9 and J usage is TRBJ2-1; 12 bases align to TRBD2. V lost 0 bases and J lost 4; bases outside the gene matches: 2. From germline, CDR1 is SGDLS and CDR2 YYNGEE. The CDR3 consists of 16 residues.

In this sample, this clone turned up a few times. The CDR3 protein is CASSLGGTGRSPLHF. The CDR3 region has the DNA TGCGCCAGCAGCTTGGGTGGGACAGGGAGATCACCCCTCCACTTT. The rearrangement joins TRBV5-1 to TRBJ1-6, with 9 nucleotides matching TRBD1. CDR3 length equals 15 residues. Germline-derived CDR1 and CDR2 are SGHRS and YFSETQ. The trim removed 0 bases at V and 10 bases at J, leaving 5 bases unmatched.

The table lists this clone with a few counts. CDR3 nucleotides: TGCGCCAGCAGCGGAACTACCGGACAGATCGGAGGCTACACCTTC. Encoded protein: CASSGTTGQIGGYTF. This sequence joins TRBV5-1 and TRBJ1-2; tentatively, D is TRBD1 (6 bases). CDR1 SGHRS and CDR2 YFSETQ come from the germline V gene. V lost 4 bases and J lost 8, with 21 bases in between. The CDR3 runs to 15 residues. The complete variable domain, with remaining parts taken from reference TRBV5-1 and TRBJ1-2, reads KAGVTQTPRYLIKTRGQQVTLSCSPISGHRSVSWYQQTPGQGLQFLFEYFSETQRNKGNFPGRFSGRQFSNSRSEMNVSTLELGDSALYLCASSGTTGQIGGYTFGSGTRLTVV.

The V call is TRBV2, the J call TRBJ2-7; 9 bases are shared with TRBD1. The V segment lost 10 bases and the J segment 5 bases; nucleotides outside the gene matches: 9. CDR1 SNHLY and CDR2 FYNNEI come from the germline V gene. The CDR3 extends over 13 amino acids. CDR3 loop: CAIGRDRVHEQYF. The CDR3 DNA follows: TGTGCCATAGGCCGGGACAGGGTCCACGAGCAGTACTTC.

This clone was found a few times. The chain joins TRBV29-1 to TRBJ2-7, with 7 bases that match TRBD1. In germline, CDR1 is SQVTM, CDR2 ANQGSEA. The CDR3 contains 14 residues. V shed 4 bases, J shed 6 bases, and the junction held 12 bases outside the gene matches. The CDR3 region is CSVGYSRDSTEQYF. The CDR3 DNA sequence: TGCAGCGTTGGGTATAGCCGGGACAGTACCGAGCAGTACTTC.

The chain recombines TRBV4-2 with TRBJ2-2; weak D call: TRBD2 (6 bases). Per the germline V gene, CDR1 is LGHNA and CDR2 is YNFKEQ. The CDR3 has 18 residues. The V end lost 1 base, the J end lost 1 base, and 16 bases lay between the germline ends. The CDR3 nucleotides are TGTGCCAGCAGCCAAGCCATAGGACTAATACAGAACACCGGGGAGCTGTTTTTT. Translating gives CASSQAIGLIQNTGELFF.

This clone was seen more than once but under ten times. The CDR3 bases are TGCGCCAGCAGCTTGGTACAGGGGAACACCGGGGAGCTGTTTTTT. As protein: CASSLVQGNTGELFF. The chain combines TRBV5-1 with TRBJ2-2, with D possibly matching TRBD1 (6 bases). The V gene lost 0 bases and the J gene lost 1 base, with 7 bases spanning the gap. The CDR3 runs to 15 residues. Per the germline V gene, CDR1 is SGHRS and CDR2 is YFSETQ.

V is TRBV27 and J is TRBJ1-1, with D possibly being TRBD1 (6 bases). Germline-derived CDR1 and CDR2 are MNHEY and SMNVEV (reference sequence). The CDR3 loop spans 13 amino acids. The germline V and J ends were trimmed by 5 bases and 3 bases, with 10 bases remaining between them. The CDR3: CASSGYRDTEAFF. The CDR3 DNA follows: TGTGCCAGCAGTGGCTACAGGGACACTGAAGCTTTCTTT.

Only a few counts were recorded for this clone. This chain joins TRBV10-3 and TRBJ2-1, with TRBD2 as a possible D gene (6 bases). CDR3 length: 12 residues. Looked up from germline, CDR1 is ENHRY and CDR2 is SYGVKD. V shed 5 bases and J shed 10 bases, with 12 bases lying between them. Here the CDR3 DNA reads TGTGCCATCAGTCGTTTTGCGGGAGAGCAGTTCTTC. Translated, it gives CAISRFAGEQFF.

J is TRBJ2-3 and V is TRBV15; 8 bases are shared with TRBD1. The germline V gene has CDR1 LNHNV and CDR2 YYDKDF (reference sequence). Trimming at V came to 0 bases and at J to 4 bases, leaving 6 bases not matched to a gene. The CDR3 length is 16 residues. CDR3 DNA: TGTGCCACCAGCAGAGATCAGGCAGGGGGCGCAGATACGCAGTATTTT. It codes for CATSRDQAGGADTQYF.

This chain links TRBV30 with TRBJ1-1; D gene unclear. Trimming left V 0 bases short and J 3 bases short, with 11 bases between. The CDR3 has 14 amino acids. Per the germline V gene, CDR1 is GTSNPN and CDR2 is SVGIG (reference sequence). In DNA form, the CDR3 reads TGTGCCTGGAGTGTGTACCCATCGGACACTGAAGCTTTCTTT. Its protein is CAWSVYPSDTEAFF.

The rearrangement uses TRBV5-4 and TRBJ2-5; the D gene is possibly TRBD2 (6 bases). Trimming stripped 5 bases from V and 4 bases from J, with 18 bases between. Per the germline V gene, CDR1 is SGHNT and CDR2 is YYREEE (reference sequence). This CDR3 contains 15 residues. The CDR3 DNA reads TGTGCCAGCAGAGAGGGACTCAAAGGAGGAGAGACCCAGTACTTC. Translating gives CASREGLKGGETQYF.

This clone has a count of ten or more. The chain is built from TRBV29-1 and TRBJ1-2; a weak D match, TRBD1 (5 bases). V lost 3 bases and J 8 bases, leaving 13 bases between the germline ends. Germline V gene lookup returns CDR1 SQVTM and CDR2 ANQGSEA. The CDR3 is 12 amino acids. CDR3: CSVDAREVGYTF. The CDR3 DNA reads TGCAGCGTTGATGCCAGGGAAGTCGGCTACACCTTC.

This clone came up a few times. The chain employs TRBV27 and TRBJ1-6; D not certain. Trimming took 10 bases from V and 0 from J, leaving 10 bases between them. CDR1 and CDR2 (germline): MNHEY, SMNVEV (reference sequence). The CDR3 runs to 14 residues. For the CDR3, the DNA is TGTGCCACCCGATCGGGCTCCTATAATTCACCCCTCCACTTT. This sequence encodes CATRSGSYNSPLHF.

The genes are TRBV7-2 and TRBJ1-5, with D hard to call. Trimming pared 5 bases from V and 2 bases from J, leaving 7 bases between. Germline V gives CDR1 SGHTA, CDR2 FQGNSA. The CDR3 length is 13 residues. This chain's CDR3 is CASSPIRNQPQHF. CDR3 DNA: TGTGCCAGCAGCCCTATACGCAATCAGCCCCAGCATTTT.

The rearrangement links TRBV19 to TRBJ2-1; 10 bases align to TRBD2. The CDR3 sequence is 14 residues long. Germline lookup yields CDR1 LNHDA and CDR2 SQIVND (reference sequence). Losses at the gene ends were 6 bases for V and 7 bases for J; bases not matched to a gene: 6. This CDR3 reads CASRRGLAENEQFF. CDR3 coding DNA: TGTGCCAGTAGGAGAGGACTAGCGGAAAATGAGCAGTTCTTC.

V is TRBV5-1 and J is TRBJ2-1, with TRBD2 matching over 10 bases. The J segment lost 6 bases and the V segment lost 3 bases, leaving 12 bases of the junction unmatched. CDR1 is SGHRS, CDR2 YFSETQ, per germline. There are 17 residues in the CDR3. In DNA, the CDR3 is TGCGCCAGCAGCTCGGGGCCGGTAGCGGGAGGAGGCAATGAGCAGTTCTTC. Translated, it gives CASSSGPVAGGGNEQFF.

This clone has only a few counts. The CDR3 bases are TGTGCCAGCAGCTTGGAGCGGGTAAACTACGAGCAGTACTTC. Protein sequence: CASSLERVNYEQYF. The chain recombines TRBV5-5 with TRBJ2-7, with D maybe TRBD2 (6 bases). This CDR3 is built from 14 residues. CDR1 is SGHKS, CDR2 YYEKEE, per germline (reference sequence). V was clipped by 0 bases and J by 3 bases, with 10 bases between them.

This chain's CDR3 is CAGRLAGATDTQYF. The CDR3 coding sequence is TGTGCCGGAAGACTAGCGGGAGCCACAGATACGCAGTATTTT. The genes are TRBV30 and TRBJ2-3; 12 bases map to TRBD2. Germline CDR1 is GTSNPN and CDR2 is SVGIG (reference sequence). The CDR3 extends over 14 amino acids. V shed 8 bases and J 2 bases; nucleotides not matched to a gene: 5.

This clone was counted a few times. The chain carries TRBV11-2 and TRBJ2-7; TRBD2 matches at 7 bases. This CDR3 region has 13 residues. Trimming at V came to 5 bases and at J to 7 bases, leaving 8 bases not matched to a gene. The V gene's germline CDR1 is SGHAT and CDR2 FQNNGV. The CDR3 coding sequence is TGTGCCAGCAGCCCCTCGGGGGGTTGGGAGCAGTACTTC. It codes for CASSPSGGWEQYF.

V is TRBV11-2 and J is TRBJ2-3, with 7 nucleotides matching TRBD1. Looked up from germline, CDR1 is SGHAT and CDR2 is FQNNGV. Germline trimming cut 6 bases from V and 0 bases from J; bases unmatched to any gene: 6. This CDR3 contains 15 residues. The CDR3 is CASRYQTGSTDTQYF. The DNA for the CDR3 is TGTGCCAGCAGGTACCAGACAGGGAGCACAGATACGCAGTATTTT. The whole variable domain, filled in from reference TRBV11-2 and TRBJ2-3, reads EAGVAQSPRYKIIEKRQSVAFWCNPISGHATLYWYQQILGQGPKLLIQFQNNGVVDDSQLPKDRFSAERLKGVDSTLKIQPAKLEDSAVYLCASRYQTGSTDTQYFGPGTRLTVL.

The chain uses TRBV7-2 and TRBJ2-3, with D perhaps TRBD2 (5 bases). The V end lost 5 bases, the J end lost 4 bases, and 13 bases lay between the germline ends. The CDR3 runs to 14 residues. CDR1 SGHTA and CDR2 FQGNSA come from the germline V gene. The CDR3 nucleotides are TGTGCCAGCAGCCCCAGAGGAGGCCCAGATACGCAGTATTTT. It is translated as CASSPRGGPDTQYF. Combining the CDR3 with reference TRBV7-2 and TRBJ2-3 gives the whole variable domain GAGVSQSPSNKVTEKGKDVELRCDPISGHTALYWYRQSLGQGLEFLIYFQGNSAPDKSGLPSDRFSAERTGGSVSTLTIQRTQQEDSAVYLCASSPRGGPDTQYFGPGTRLTVL.